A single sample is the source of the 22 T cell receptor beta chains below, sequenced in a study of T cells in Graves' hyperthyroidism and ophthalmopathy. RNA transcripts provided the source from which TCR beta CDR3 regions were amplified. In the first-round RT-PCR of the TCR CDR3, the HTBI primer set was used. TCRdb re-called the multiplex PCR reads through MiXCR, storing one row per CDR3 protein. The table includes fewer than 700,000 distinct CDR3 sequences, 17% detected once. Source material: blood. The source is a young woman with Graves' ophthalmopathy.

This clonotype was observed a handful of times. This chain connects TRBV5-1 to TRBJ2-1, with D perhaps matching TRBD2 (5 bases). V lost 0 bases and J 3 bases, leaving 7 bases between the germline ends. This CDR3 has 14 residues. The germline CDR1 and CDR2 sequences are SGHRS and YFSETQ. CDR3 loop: CASSLGLHYNEQFF. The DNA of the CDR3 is TGCGCCAGCAGCTTGGGACTACACTACAATGAGCAGTTCTTC.

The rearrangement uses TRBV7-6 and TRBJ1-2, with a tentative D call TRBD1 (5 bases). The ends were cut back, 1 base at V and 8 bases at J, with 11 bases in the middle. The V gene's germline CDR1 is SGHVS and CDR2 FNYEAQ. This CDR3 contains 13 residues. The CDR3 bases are TGTGCCAGCAGCTTAGTTTCAGGGCAAGGCTACACCTTC. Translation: CASSLVSGQGYTF.

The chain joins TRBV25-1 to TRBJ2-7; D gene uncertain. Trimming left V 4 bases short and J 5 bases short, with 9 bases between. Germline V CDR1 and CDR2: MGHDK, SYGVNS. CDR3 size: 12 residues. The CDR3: CASSGEEDEQYF. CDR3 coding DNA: TGTGCCAGCAGTGGTGAAGAGGACGAGCAGTACTTC.

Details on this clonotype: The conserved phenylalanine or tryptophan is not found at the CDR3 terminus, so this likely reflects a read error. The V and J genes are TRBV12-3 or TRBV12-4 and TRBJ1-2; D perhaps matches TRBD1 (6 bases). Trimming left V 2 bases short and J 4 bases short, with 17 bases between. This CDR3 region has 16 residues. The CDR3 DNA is TGTGCCAGCAGTTTACGACGGACAGCCCCAATCTATGGCTACACCGTC. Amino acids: CASSLRRTAPIYGYTV.

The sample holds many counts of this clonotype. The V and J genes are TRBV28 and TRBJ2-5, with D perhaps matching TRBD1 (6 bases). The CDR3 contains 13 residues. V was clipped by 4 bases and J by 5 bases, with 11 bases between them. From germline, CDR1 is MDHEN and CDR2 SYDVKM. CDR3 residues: CASSSGALETQYF. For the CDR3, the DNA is TGTGCCAGCAGTTCAGGGGCTTTGGAGACCCAGTACTTC.

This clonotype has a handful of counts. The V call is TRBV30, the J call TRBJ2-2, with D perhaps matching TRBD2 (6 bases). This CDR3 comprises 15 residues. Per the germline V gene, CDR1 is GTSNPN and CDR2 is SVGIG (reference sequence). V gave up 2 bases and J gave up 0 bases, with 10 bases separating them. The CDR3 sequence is CAWSLAGTNTGELFF. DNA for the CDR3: TGTGCCTGGAGTCTCGCGGGGACGAACACCGGGGAGCTGTTTTTT.

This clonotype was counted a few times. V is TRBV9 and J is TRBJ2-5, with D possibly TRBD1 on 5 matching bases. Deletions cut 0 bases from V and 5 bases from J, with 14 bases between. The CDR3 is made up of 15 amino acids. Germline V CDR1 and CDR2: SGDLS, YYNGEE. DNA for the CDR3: TGTGCCAGCAGCGTAGACCAGGGTCTAACGGAGACCCAGTACTTC. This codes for CASSVDQGLTETQYF. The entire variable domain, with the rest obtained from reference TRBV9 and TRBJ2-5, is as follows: DSGVTQTPKHLITATGQRVTLRCSPRSGDLSVYWYQQSLDQGLQFLIQYYNGEERAKGNILERFSAQQFPDLHSELNLSSLELGDSALYFCASSVDQGLTETQYFGPGTRLLVL.

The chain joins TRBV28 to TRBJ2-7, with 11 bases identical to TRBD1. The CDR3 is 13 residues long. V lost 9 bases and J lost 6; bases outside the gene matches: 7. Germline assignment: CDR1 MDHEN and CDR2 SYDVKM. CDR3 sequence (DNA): TGTGCCAGTCGGACAGGGGGCGGGGGCGAGCAGTACTTC. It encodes CASRTGGGGEQYF.

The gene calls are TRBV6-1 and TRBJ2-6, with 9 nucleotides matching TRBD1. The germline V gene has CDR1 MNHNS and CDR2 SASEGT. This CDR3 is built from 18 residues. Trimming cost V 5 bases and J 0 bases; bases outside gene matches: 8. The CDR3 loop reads CASSRDRAFFSGANVLTF. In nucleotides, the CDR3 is TGTGCCAGCAGTAGGGACAGGGCTTTTTTCTCTGGGGCCAACGTCCTGACTTTC.

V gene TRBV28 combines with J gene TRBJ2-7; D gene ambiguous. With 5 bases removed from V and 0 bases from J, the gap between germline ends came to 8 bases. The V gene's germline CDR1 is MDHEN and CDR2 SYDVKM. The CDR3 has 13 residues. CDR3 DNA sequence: TGTGCCAGCAGTAACACGAGCTCCTACGAGCAGTACTTC. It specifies CASSNTSSYEQYF.

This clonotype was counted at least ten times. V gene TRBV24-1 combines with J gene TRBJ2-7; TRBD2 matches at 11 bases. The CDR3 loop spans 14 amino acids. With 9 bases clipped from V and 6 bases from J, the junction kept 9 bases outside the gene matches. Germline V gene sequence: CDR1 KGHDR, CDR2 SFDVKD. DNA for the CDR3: TGTGCCACCCGTACAGGGCTAGCGGGAGGCGAGCAGTACTTC. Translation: CATRTGLAGGEQYF.

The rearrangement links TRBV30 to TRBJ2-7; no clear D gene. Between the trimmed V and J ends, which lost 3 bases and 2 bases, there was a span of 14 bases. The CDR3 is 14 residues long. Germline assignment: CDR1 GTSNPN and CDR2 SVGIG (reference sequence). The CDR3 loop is CAWRTRLIPYEQYF. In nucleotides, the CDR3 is TGTGCCTGGAGAACTCGGCTGATTCCCTACGAGCAGTACTTC.

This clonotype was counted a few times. The CDR3, as DNA: TGTGCCAGCAGCCCAGAATCAGGCACTAATGAAAAACTGTTTTTT. Translation: CASSPESGTNEKLFF. This chain connects TRBV7-2 to TRBJ1-4; D is undetermined. The CDR3 has 15 residues. Germline V CDR1 and CDR2: SGHTA, FQGNSA. V shed 5 bases and J shed 2 bases, with 12 bases lying between them.

This chain's CDR3 is CSAPGTSGSPGELFF. DNA of the CDR3: TGCAGTGCTCCAGGGACTAGCGGGAGCCCCGGGGAGCTGTTTTTT. This chain links TRBV20-1 with TRBJ2-2, with 14 bases matching TRBD2. Germline V lookup: CDR1 DFQATT, CDR2 SNEGSKA (reference sequence). This CDR3 has 15 amino acids. The ends lost 5 bases at V and 6 bases at J; junction bases unmatched: 5.

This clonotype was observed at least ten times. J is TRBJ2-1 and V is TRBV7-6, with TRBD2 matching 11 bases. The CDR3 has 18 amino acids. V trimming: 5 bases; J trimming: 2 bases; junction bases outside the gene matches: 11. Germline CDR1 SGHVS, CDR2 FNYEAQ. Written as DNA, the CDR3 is TGTGCCAGCAGCCCTTACGCTAGCGGGAGGACAGCCTACAATGAGCAGTTCTTC. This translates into CASSPYASGRTAYNEQFF. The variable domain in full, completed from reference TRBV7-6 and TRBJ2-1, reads GAGVSQSPRYKVTKRGQDVALRCDPISGHVSLYWYRQALGQGPEFLTYFNYEAQQDKSGLPNDRFSAERPEGSISTLTIQRTEQRDSAMYRCASSPYASGRTAYNEQFFGPGTRLTVL.

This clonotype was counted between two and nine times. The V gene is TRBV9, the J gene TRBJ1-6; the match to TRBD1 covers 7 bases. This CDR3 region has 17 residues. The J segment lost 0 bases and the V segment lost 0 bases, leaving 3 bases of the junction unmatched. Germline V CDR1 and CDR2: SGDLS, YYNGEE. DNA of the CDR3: TGTGCCAGCAGCGTAGGACAGGGAGGCTCCTATAATTCACCCCTCCACTTT. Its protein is CASSVGQGGSYNSPLHF.

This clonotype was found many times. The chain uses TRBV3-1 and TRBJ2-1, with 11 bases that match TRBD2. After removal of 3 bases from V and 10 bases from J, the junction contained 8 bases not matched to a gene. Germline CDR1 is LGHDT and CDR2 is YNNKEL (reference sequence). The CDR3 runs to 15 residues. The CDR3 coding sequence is TGTGCCAGCAGCCAGACATGGGGACTAGCGGACGAGCAGTTCTTC. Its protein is CASSQTWGLADEQFF.

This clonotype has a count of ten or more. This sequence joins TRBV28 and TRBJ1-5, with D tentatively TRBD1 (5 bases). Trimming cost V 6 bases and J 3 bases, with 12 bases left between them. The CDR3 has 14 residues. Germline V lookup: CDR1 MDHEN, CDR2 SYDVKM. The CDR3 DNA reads TGTGCCAGCAGCGACCAGGGTTCCAATCAGCCCCAGCATTTT. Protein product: CASSDQGSNQPQHF.

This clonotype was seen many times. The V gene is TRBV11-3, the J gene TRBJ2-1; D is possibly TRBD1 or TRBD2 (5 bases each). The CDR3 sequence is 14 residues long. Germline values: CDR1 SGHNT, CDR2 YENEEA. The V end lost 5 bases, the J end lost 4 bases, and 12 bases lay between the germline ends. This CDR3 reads CASSPGEGYNEQFF. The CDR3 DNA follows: TGTGCCAGCAGCCCCGGAGAGGGGTACAATGAGCAGTTCTTC. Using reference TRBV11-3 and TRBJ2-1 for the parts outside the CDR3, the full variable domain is EAGVVQSPRYKIIEKKQPVAFWCNPISGHNTLYWYLQNLGQGPELLIRYENEEAVDDSQLPKDRFSAERLKGVDSTLKIQPAELGDSAVYLCASSPGEGYNEQFFGPGTRLTVL.

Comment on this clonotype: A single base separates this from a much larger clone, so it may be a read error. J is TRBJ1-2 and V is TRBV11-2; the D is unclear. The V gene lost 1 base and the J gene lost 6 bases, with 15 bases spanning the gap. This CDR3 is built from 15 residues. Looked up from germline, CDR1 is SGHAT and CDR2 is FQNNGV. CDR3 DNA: TGTGCCAGCAGCTTAGTCCGACCTAACGGCGATGGCTACACCTTC. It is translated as CASSLVRPNGDGYTF.

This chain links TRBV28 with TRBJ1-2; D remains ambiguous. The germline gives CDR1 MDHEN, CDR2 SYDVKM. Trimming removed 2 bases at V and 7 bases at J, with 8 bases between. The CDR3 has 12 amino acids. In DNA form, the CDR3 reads TGTGCCAGCAGTTTAAGGGAGGGTGGCTACACCTTC. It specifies CASSLREGGYTF.

The CDR3 DNA reads TGTGCCAGCAGCTTAGCGGGACAGGGAAACACCATATATTTT. It yields the protein CASSLAGQGNTIYF. This chain connects TRBV7-9 to TRBJ1-3, with 7 bases fitting TRBD1. Germline CDR1 is SEHNR and CDR2 is FQNEAQ (reference sequence). V was pared by 0 bases and J by 4 bases, with 0 bases of the junction left unmatched. The CDR3 contains 14 residues. The full variable domain, completed using reference TRBV7-9 and TRBJ1-3, is DTGVSQNPRHKITKRGQNVTFRCDPISEHNRLYWYRQTLGQGPEFLTYFQNEAQLEKSRLLSDRFSAERPKGSFSTLEIQRTEQGDSAMYLCASSLAGQGNTIYFGEGSWLTVV.